The source of this T cell receptor (beta chain) is a study of cytomegalovirus exposure and HLA in healthy donors. Study-wide points: Later findings reportedly placed an Asian-associated ancestry cluster below the roughly 700-donor mean for N-insertions. Sequencing likely caused a cluster of highly shared sequence variants. Later on, an analysis showed TCR association rates differing by HLA locus, with DRB1 the most and HLA-C the fewest.

The CDR3 covers 15 residues. The germline V gene has CDR1 SGHVS and CDR2 FNYEAQ. Trimming removed 4 bases from V and 8 bases from J, with 17 bases in between. The table lists this clone with a few counts. Its antigen is not identified. A multiplex PCR was run with 60 Vbeta primers and 13 Jbeta primers. The authors' processing: Counted up in a later analysis, unique TCR beta chains came to 65 million to 100 million, with around 11 million shared. Sequencing was performed with immunoSEQ multiplex PCR; in TCRdb, only in-frame clones are kept and a portion is missing. The V and J calls and the clone size are those of that table, but D and trimming were determined from the DNA. The sample has 80,000 or so clones; under 70% are singletons.

The chain couples TRBV7-6 to TRBJ2-2, with D possibly being TRBD1 (6 bases). The sequencing input was PBMCs. This clonotype originated in a man aged 30 to 45 in good health and CMV-seropositive. The CDR3 spells CASSYRQDRRGELFF. CDR3 nucleotide sequence: TGTGCCAGCAGCTATCGACAGGACCGTCGGGGGGAGCTGTTTTTT. The whole variable domain, remainder taken from reference TRBV7-6 and TRBJ2-2, is GAGVSQSPRYKVTKRGQDVALRCDPISGHVSLYWYRQALGQGPEFLTYFNYEAQQDKSGLPNDRFSAERPEGSISTLTIQRTEQRDSAMYRCASSYRQDRRGELFFGEGSRLTVL.